Listed below are T cell receptor beta chains from one sample, sequenced in a study of beta chain features in type 1 diabetes. The assay was immunoSEQ multiplex PCR, and TCRdb's table has in-frame clones only and misses some. The sample includes some 410,000 clones, approximately 10% of them seen just once. Sequencing used naive CD4+ T cells from blood. The receptors were sampled from a woman between 18 and 29 years old in good health. CDR3s include the opening cysteine and the closing phenylalanine or tryptophan. D genes are given only for firm matches. Some rows have no size entry. The others give once, few or many, or a class for an expanded clone.

V gene	D gene	clone size	CDR3 length	J gene	CDR3 DNA	CDR3 protein
TRBV5-1	TRBD1	few	14	TRBJ2-5	TGCGCCAGCAGCCAGGACAGGGGTGAGGTTGGCCAGTACTTC	CASSQDRGEVGQYF
TRBV5-1	TRBD1	.	15	TRBJ2-3	TGCGCCAGCAGCGGACAGGGGAGGGGCACAGATACGCAGTATTTT	CASSGQGRGTDTQYF
TRBV4-1	TRBD2	few	13	TRBJ2-5	TGCGCCAGCCAGCGGGGCTTAAAAGAGACCCAGTACTTC	CASQRGLKETQYF
TRBV29-1	.	.	13	TRBJ1-1	TGCAGCGTCGCCCCGTCGGGCGTGACTGAAGCTTTCTTT	CSVAPSGVTEAFF
TRBV14	.	many	11	TRBJ2-3	TGTGCCAGCAGCCAACCTTGGGAGCAGTATTTT	CASSQPWEQYF
TRBV11-2	TRBD1	few	15	TRBJ2-7	TGTGCCAGCACCGCACTAGGGACAGGGCATGTGAAGCAGTACTTC	CASTALGTGHVKQYF
TRBV4-3	.	few	15	TRBJ1-2	TGCGCCAGCAGCCAAGATATCGGGGGCGCCTATGGCTACACCTTC	CASSQDIGGAYGYTF
TRBV6-6	.	.	13	TRBJ1-2	TGTGCCAGCAGTTACGTGGGACGCCAGGGCTACACCTTC	CASSYVGRQGYTF
TRBV6-5	TRBD1	.	13	TRBJ1-2	TGTGCCAGCAGTACTCGACAGGGATGGGGCTACACCTTC	CASSTRQGWGYTF
TRBV11-2	.	few	14	TRBJ1-3	TGTGCCAGCAGCTTGACAGCTTCTGGAAACACCATATATTTT	CASSLTASGNTIYF
TRBV4-3	.	few	16	TRBJ2-2	TGCGCCAGCAGCCAGACCCCTGTGCAGAACACCGGGGAGCTGTTTTTT	CASSQTPVQNTGELFF
TRBV7-9	.	.	12	TRBJ1-6	TGTGCCAGCCTTACAGGAGATTCACCCCTCCACTTT	CASLTGDSPLHF
TRBV4-2	.	few	15	TRBJ1-5	TGTGCCAGCAGCCAAGATATCCGCAGGGATCAGCCCCAGCATTTT	CASSQDIRRDQPQHF
TRBV4-2	TRBD2	.	18	TRBJ2-3	TGTGCCAGCAGCCATGACACCACTACTAGCGGGGGCACAGATACGCAGTATTTT	CASSHDTTTSGGTDTQYF
TRBV9	.	once	13	TRBJ2-5	TGTGCCAGCAGCTCCCACACGAGAGAGACCCAGTACTTC	CASSSHTRETQYF
TRBV9	.	few	12	TRBJ1-6	TGTGCCAGCAGCGTACACCAGGGACCCCTCCACTTT	CASSVHQGPLHF
TRBV9	.	.	16	TRBJ1-2	TGTGCCAGCAGCGTAGCTTGGTCCAGTCAACGCTATGGCTACACCTTC	CASSVAWSSQRYGYTF
TRBV28	.	.	15	TRBJ2-2	TGTGCCAGCAGTCCTGATGCAGGACACACCGGGGAGCTGTTTTTT	CASSPDAGHTGELFF
TRBV5-1	TRBD1	few	16	TRBJ2-4	TGCGCCAGCAGCTTGGCGGGACAGGGGATTTGGGACATTCAGTACTTC	CASSLAGQGIWDIQYF
TRBV4-1	TRBD1	.	16	TRBJ1-1	TGCGCCAGCAGCCAACCCCTGGACAGGAGGAACACTGAAGCTTTCTTT	CASSQPLDRRNTEAFF
TRBV7-2	TRBD2	few	17	TRBJ2-5	TGTGCCAGCAGCTTAGCGTTTAGCGGGGGGCAAGGAGAGACCCAGTACTTC	CASSLAFSGGQGETQYF
TRBV10-3	.	few	14	TRBJ2-7	TGTGCCAGCAGTTACTTGGGCAGGGGAGAAGAGCAGTACTTC	CASSYLGRGEEQYF
TRBV30	TRBD1	.	13	TRBJ2-7	TGTGCCTGGGCGATCGGGGACAGGTACGAGCAGTACTTC	CAWAIGDRYEQYF
TRBV5-1	.	few	15	TRBJ2-1	TGCGCCAGCAGCTTGGGGACAGCGATTTACAATGAGCAGTTCTTC	CASSLGTAIYNEQFF
TRBV30	.	.	13	TRBJ1-3	TGTGCCCGCAGCCGGGGGGAGAGAAACACCATATATTTT	CARSRGERNTIYF
TRBV29-1	TRBD1	.	12	TRBJ1-2	TGCAGCGTCCTGACAGGGAACTATGGCTACACCTTC	CSVLTGNYGYTF
TRBV9	.	.	13	TRBJ1-1	TGTGCCAGCAGCGCCGGACTTTACACTGAAGCTTTCTTT	CASSAGLYTEAFF
TRBV27	.	few	13	TRBJ2-1	TGTGCCAGCAGTTTAAACAGACACAATGAGCAGTTCTTC	CASSLNRHNEQFF
TRBV6-5	.	.	13	TRBJ1-1	TGTGCCAGCAGTTACCGCGGACGACTTGAAGCTTTCTTT	CASSYRGRLEAFF
TRBV7-8	TRBD2	.	14	TRBJ2-1	TGTGCCAGCAGTGATCTAGCGGGAGGCAATGAGCAGTTCTTC	CASSDLAGGNEQFF
TRBV19	.	.	15	TRBJ2-1	TGTGCCAGCGGGACCACCGGGCGGGGCTATAATGAGCAGTTCTTC	CASGTTGRGYNEQFF
TRBV6-5	TRBD1	.	16	TRBJ2-5	TGTGCCAGCAGTTACACGACAGGGACGCCTGGGGGTCCCCAGTACTTC	CASSYTTGTPGGPQYF
TRBV11-2	TRBD1	few	15	TRBJ2-2	TGTGCCAGCAGCACCGGGACAGCGAACACCGGGGAGCTGTTTTTT	CASSTGTANTGELFF
TRBV7-9	.	.	17	TRBJ2-1	TGTGCCAGCAGCAAAACATTCCTCAGGGAATCCTACAATGAGCAGTTCTTC	CASSKTFLRESYNEQFF
TRBV5-4	.	.	14	TRBJ2-3	TGTGCCAGCAGCTTGGGACCGAGCACAGATACGCAGTATTTT	CASSLGPSTDTQYF